The next 21 T cell receptor beta chains were all read from a single sample in a study of beta chain features in type 1 diabetes. As every portion of the isolated RNA was reverse transcribed, the sequencing read expressed TCRB transcripts. TCRdb keeps only in-frame clones here, not all; method: immunoSEQ multiplex PCR. The table has about 140,000 clones, roughly 10% seen once. Material for sequencing was central memory CD4+ T cells from blood. The receptors originated from a woman between 40 and 50 years old in good health.

This clone has at least ten counts. V and J are TRBV19 and TRBJ2-1, with TRBD1 matching 8 bases. This CDR3 has 12 amino acids. The germline CDR1 and CDR2 sequences are LNHDA and SQIVND (reference sequence). V trimming: 9 bases; J trimming: 5 bases; junction bases outside the gene matches: 3. The CDR3 DNA follows: TGTGCCAGCGGACAGGGCCACAATGAGCAGTTCTTC. Translated, it gives CASGQGHNEQFF.

The chain has TRBV2 and TRBJ2-5; 9 positions agree with TRBD2. The V segment lost 5 bases and the J segment 5 bases; nucleotides outside the gene matches: 12. The CDR3 contains 16 residues. Germline assignment: CDR1 SNHLY and CDR2 FYNNEI. CDR3 region: CASSLMAGGRLETQYF. DNA of the CDR3: TGTGCCAGCAGTCTCATGGCGGGGGGGCGGTTGGAGACCCAGTACTTC.

In this sample, this clone turned up many times. Other nucleotide sequences in the sample specify the same CDR3. V and J are TRBV11-2 and TRBJ2-1; 10 nucleotides agree with TRBD2. The CDR3 has 16 residues. Per germline, CDR1 SGHAT and CDR2 FQNNGV. J lost 3 bases, V lost 2 bases, and 4 bases had no gene match. The CDR3 bases are TGTGCCAGCAGCTTAAGGCTAGCGGGGGTCTACAATGAGCAGTTCTTC. It encodes CASSLRLAGVYNEQFF. The entire variable domain, with the rest obtained from reference TRBV11-2 and TRBJ2-1, is as follows: EAGVAQSPRYKIIEKRQSVAFWCNPISGHATLYWYQQILGQGPKLLIQFQNNGVVDDSQLPKDRFSAERLKGVDSTLKIQPAKLEDSAVYLCASSLRLAGVYNEQFFGPGTRLTVL.

This clone was recorded many times. The CDR3 sequence is CASSFDPGKLFF. CDR3 sequence (DNA): TGTGCCAGCAGCTTTGATCCAGGGAAACTGTTTTTT. This chain links TRBV7-9 with TRBJ1-4; D may be TRBD1 (5 bases). The germline V gene encodes CDR1 SEHNR and CDR2 FQNEAQ (reference sequence). The CDR3 totals 12 residues. With 3 bases removed from V and 11 bases from J, the gap between germline ends came to 10 bases.

The chain couples TRBV13 to TRBJ2-3; TRBD2 matches 14 bases. Germline lookup yields CDR1 PRHDT and CDR2 FYEKMQ (reference sequence). Trimming cost V 5 bases and J 5 bases; bases outside gene matches: 3. The CDR3 runs 15 residues. Here the CDR3 reads CASSPGTSGGDTQYF. Here the CDR3 DNA reads TGTGCCAGCAGCCCAGGGACTAGCGGGGGAGATACGCAGTATTTT.

The chain links TRBV27 to TRBJ2-7; D is perhaps TRBD1 (6 bases). This CDR3 comprises 13 residues. The V end was cut by 6 bases, the J end by 9 bases, with 18 bases between. Looked up from germline, CDR1 is MNHEY and CDR2 is SMNVEV (reference sequence). The CDR3 nucleotides are TGTGCCAGCAGCCAAAACAACAGGGCCGCGCAGTACTTC. This sequence encodes CASSQNNRAAQYF.

The chain employs TRBV7-8 and TRBJ1-4; 9 bases are a match to TRBD1. The CDR3 is 18 amino acids. Germline values: CDR1 SGHVS, CDR2 FQNEAQ. With 2 bases clipped from V and 5 bases from J, the junction kept 12 bases outside the gene matches. CDR3 DNA sequence: TGTGCCAGCAGCTTACGGGGGACAGGGACCTCATCGAATGAAAAACTGTTTTTT. It is translated as CASSLRGTGTSSNEKLFF.

This clone was counted only a few times. This chain uses TRBV5-1 with TRBJ2-5; 12 positions match TRBD1. The CDR3 length is 16 residues. Germline V CDR1 and CDR2: SGHRS, YFSETQ. Trimming removed 5 bases from V and 5 bases from J; junction bases left unmatched: 10. Here the CDR3 reads CASRTGTGGLEETQYF. CDR3 in DNA: TGCGCCAGCAGGACTGGGACAGGGGGCTTGGAGGAGACCCAGTACTTC. Full variable domain (missing parts from reference TRBV5-1 and TRBJ2-5): KAGVTQTPRYLIKTRGQQVTLSCSPISGHRSVSWYQQTPGQGLQFLFEYFSETQRNKGNFPGRFSGRQFSNSRSEMNVSTLELGDSALYLCASRTGTGGLEETQYFGPGTRLLVL.

The rearrangement joins TRBV6-6 to TRBJ2-1; D is perhaps TRBD2 (5 bases). There are 15 residues in the CDR3. Germline lookup yields CDR1 MNHNY and CDR2 SVGAGI (reference sequence). V was shortened by 6 bases and J by 3 bases, with 15 bases between the two germline ends. For the CDR3, the DNA is TGTGCCAGCAGGGACTCGCAGTCCGGCTACAATGAGCAGTTCTTC. Translated, it gives CASRDSQSGYNEQFF.

This clone was counted ten times or more. The V gene is TRBV5-1, the J gene TRBJ2-4; 7 bases align to TRBD1. The CDR3 loop spans 15 amino acids. Germline V gives CDR1 SGHRS, CDR2 YFSETQ. The V gene end was trimmed by 2 bases and the J gene end by 7 bases; junction bases not matched to a gene: 9. CDR3 DNA: TGCGCCAGCAGCTTCGAACAGGGGAGTGGGAACATTCAGTACTTC. It specifies CASSFEQGSGNIQYF.

V is TRBV6-5 and J is TRBJ2-7; 8 bases align to TRBD1. CDR1 MNHEY and CDR2 SVGAGI come from the germline V gene. The CDR3 length is 14 residues. Germline trimming cut 6 bases from V and 2 bases from J; bases unmatched to any gene: 6. The CDR3 sequence is CASSVDRVPYEQYF. CDR3 sequence (DNA): TGTGCCAGCAGCGTGGACAGGGTACCCTACGAGCAGTACTTC.

In DNA form, the CDR3 reads TGTGCCAGCAGCTTCCGGTCGGGGTCGGGTAATTCACCCCTCCACTTT. It translates to CASSFRSGSGNSPLHF. The chain uses TRBV7-2 and TRBJ1-6, with D unclear. V dropped 3 bases and J dropped 6 bases, with 15 bases sitting between them. Per the germline V gene, CDR1 is SGHTA and CDR2 is FQGNSA. This CDR3 has 16 amino acids. The complete variable domain, with remaining parts taken from reference TRBV7-2 and TRBJ1-6, reads GAGVSQSPSNKVTEKGKDVELRCDPISGHTALYWYRQSLGQGLEFLIYFQGNSAPDKSGLPSDRFSAERTGGSVSTLTIQRTQQEDSAVYLCASSFRSGSGNSPLHFGNGTRLTVT.

This clone was observed a few times. CDR3 nucleotide sequence: TGTGCCAGCAGCCCATCTTTCATGAGGACCTACGAGCAGTACTTC. This translates into CASSPSFMRTYEQYF. The chain links TRBV7-2 to TRBJ2-7; no firm D call. The CDR3 has 15 residues. Trimming took 5 bases from V and 2 from J, leaving 16 bases between them. From germline, CDR1 is SGHTA and CDR2 FQGNSA.

This chain links TRBV10-3 with TRBJ2-5; D possibly corresponds to TRBD1 (5 bases). Germline-derived CDR1 and CDR2 are ENHRY and SYGVKD. The germline V and J ends were trimmed by 2 bases and 2 bases, with 18 bases remaining between them. The length of the CDR3 is 17 residues. The CDR3 DNA is TGTGCCATCAGTGAGGTACAGGTGGCAGTGTGGCAAGAGACCCAGTACTTC. It specifies CAISEVQVAVWQETQYF.

There are a few counts of this clone. V and J are TRBV11-2 and TRBJ2-5, with 11 bases that match TRBD2. The CDR3 sequence is 16 residues long. Trimming cost V 5 bases and J 4 bases; bases outside gene matches: 9. Germline V gene lookup returns CDR1 SGHAT and CDR2 FQNNGV. This chain's CDR3 is CASSATSGTIRETQYF. The CDR3 DNA is TGTGCCAGCAGCGCGACTAGCGGGACGATAAGAGAGACCCAGTACTTC.

In its sample, this clone was seen a few times. The J gene is TRBJ2-7, the V gene TRBV5-1, with D perhaps TRBD2 (6 bases). CDR1 is SGHRS and CDR2 is YFSETQ in the germline V gene. Trimming pared 0 bases from V and 6 bases from J, leaving 13 bases between. The CDR3 is 14 residues long. CDR3 nucleotide sequence: TGCGCCAGCAGCTTGGGGCAGCTGCGGGGCGAGCAGTACTTC. It translates to CASSLGQLRGEQYF.

This clone was detected only a few times. The CDR3 DNA follows: TGCAGCGCCCAGGACAGGAAGAATCAGCCCCAGCATTTT. As protein: CSAQDRKNQPQHF. The rearrangement joins TRBV29-1 to TRBJ1-5, with 7 bases aligning to TRBD1. Per germline, CDR1 SQVTM and CDR2 ANQGSEA. The CDR3 consists of 13 residues. V shed 7 bases, J shed 4 bases, and the junction held 7 bases outside the gene matches.

This clone appeared a few times. The chain carries TRBV7-2 and TRBJ1-6, with 8 bases identical to TRBD1. The length of the CDR3 is 12 residues. The J segment lost 7 bases and the V segment lost 11 bases, leaving 4 bases of the junction unmatched. CDR1 is SGHTA and CDR2 is FQGNSA in the germline V gene. The CDR3 nucleotides are TGTGCCTCCGGGACAGGCAATTCACCCCTCCACTTT. Translation gives CASGTGNSPLHF.

The chain is built from TRBV29-1 and TRBJ1-1; no reliable D call. The V gene lost 7 bases and the J gene lost 4 bases, with 16 bases spanning the gap. The germline gives CDR1 SQVTM, CDR2 ANQGSEA. The CDR3 loop spans 13 amino acids. In nucleotides, the CDR3 is TGCAGCGGACGAGGACCCGCGGGCACTGAAGCTTTCTTT. Amino acids: CSGRGPAGTEAFF.

V is TRBV15 and J is TRBJ2-7; D is perhaps TRBD1 (7 bases). Germline assignment: CDR1 LNHNV and CDR2 YYDKDF (reference sequence). V was trimmed by 3 bases and J by 9 bases, leaving 15 bases between them. The CDR3 sequence is 13 residues long. The CDR3 DNA follows: TGTGCCACCAGCAGGGGAGCAGGGGGGAGGCAGTACTTC. This encodes CATSRGAGGRQYF. Based on the CDR3 plus reference TRBV15 and TRBJ2-7, the full variable domain is DAMVIQNPRYQVTQFGKPVTLSCSQTLNHNVMYWYQQKSSQAPKLLFHYYDKDFNNEADTPDNFQSRRPNTSFCFLDIRSPGLGDTAMYLCATSRGAGGRQYFGPGTRLTVT.

This clone has at least ten counts. J is TRBJ2-2 and V is TRBV6-1; D is undetermined. This CDR3 region has 11 residues. V lost 7 bases, J lost 7 bases, and 7 bases lay in between. Germline lookup yields CDR1 MNHNS and CDR2 SASEGT. The CDR3 loop is CASIASGELFF. In nucleotides, the CDR3 is TGTGCCAGCATCGCTAGCGGGGAGCTGTTTTTT.